The sequence of this T cell receptor (beta chain) was determined in a study of T-cell reconstitution after alpha-beta-depleted transplantation in children. Unique molecular identifiers were used in preparing the TCRbeta library. Each CDR3 protein gets one entry after TCRdb re-called the PCR reads with MiXCR. The repertoire holds a few hundred thousand distinct CDR3 sequences, with approximately 12% as singletons. Trimming left V 2 bases short and J 1 base short, with 12 bases between. The CDR3 sequence is 15 residues long. The V gene's germline CDR1 is LGHNA and CDR2 YSLEER. The source was PBMCs from the stem cell graft donor, collected from the stem cell graft. The rearrangement uses TRBV4-3 and TRBJ2-7, with D perhaps matching TRBD1 or TRBD2 (5 bases each). The sequence was collected from a human donor who donated a stem cell graft to a child with combined immunodeficiency. The DNA of the CDR3 is TGCGCCAGCAGCCAAACCGGGACGGTTTCCTACGAGCAGTACTTC. This gives the protein CASSQTGTVSYEQYF.